The 31 T cell receptor beta chains below were found in one sample sequenced in a study of identifying expanded T cells in peripheral blood. Assay: immunoSEQ multiplex PCR; the TCRdb copy retains only in-frame clones and omits some. The sample yields 70,000 to 95,000 clones, 88% seen once. The sample comprised blood. The receptors were gathered from a person aged 18-69 years in good health.

The V gene is TRBV11-2, the J gene TRBJ2-1; no definite D call. The CDR3 length is 13 residues. Trimming left V 1 base short and J 6 bases short, with 7 bases between. Germline CDR1 is SGHAT and CDR2 is FQNNGV. CDR3 nucleotide sequence: TGTGCCAGCAGCTTAGTACGGGTCAATGAGCAGTTCTTC. This codes for CASSLVRVNEQFF.

V and J are TRBV7-8 and TRBJ2-2; D perhaps matches TRBD2 (5 bases). CDR1 is SGHVS and CDR2 is FQNEAQ in the germline V gene. This CDR3 region has 15 residues. Trimming took 5 bases from V and 6 from J, leaving 16 bases between them. The CDR3 here is CASSQDGEWSGELFF. CDR3 in DNA: TGTGCCAGCAGCCAGGACGGGGAGTGGTCCGGGGAGCTGTTTTTT.

This CDR3 reads CASSVGLNPDTDTQYF. The CDR3 nucleotides are TGTGCCAGCAGTGTCGGGTTGAACCCAGACACAGATACGCAGTATTTT. The rearrangement uses TRBV28 and TRBJ2-3; no clear D. Between the trimmed V and J ends, which lost 5 bases and 2 bases, there was a span of 17 bases. The germline V gene encodes CDR1 MDHEN and CDR2 SYDVKM. The CDR3 extends over 16 amino acids.

CDR3 coding DNA: TGCGCCAGCAGCTTGACCGGTGTAGGAAACACCATATATTTT. This codes for CASSLTGVGNTIYF. This sequence joins TRBV5-1 and TRBJ1-3; D uncertain. This CDR3 has 14 residues. From germline, CDR1 is SGHRS and CDR2 YFSETQ. V lost 1 base to trimming and J lost 4 bases, with 9 bases between them.

V and J are TRBV2 and TRBJ2-5; 11 bases align to TRBD2. This CDR3 spans 15 amino acids. The germline V gene has CDR1 SNHLY and CDR2 FYNNEI. Unmatched junction bases numbered 7, after V lost 7 bases and J lost 3 bases. CDR3 protein: CASTLTSGVKETQYF. Here the CDR3 DNA reads TGTGCCAGCACCCTGACTAGCGGGGTTAAAGAGACCCAGTACTTC. Complete variable domain (other parts from reference TRBV2 and TRBJ2-5): EPEVTQTPSHQVTQMGQEVILRCVPISNHLYFYWYRQILGQKVEFLVSFYNNEISEKSEIFDDQFSVERPDGSNFTLKIRSTKLEDSAMYFCASTLTSGVKETQYFGPGTRLLVL.

The V and J genes are TRBV6-1 and TRBJ1-2, with D uncertain. This CDR3 is 11 amino acids long. Trimming took off 5 bases at V and 4 bases at J, with 5 bases between the two ends. Germline CDR1 and CDR2: MNHNS and SASEGT. The CDR3 bases are TGTGCCAGCAGTAGCCTCTATGGCTACACCTTC. Translated, it gives CASSSLYGYTF.

This rearrangement joins TRBV6-1 to TRBJ1-2, with D uncertain. V was cut by 6 bases and J by 0 bases, with 8 bases left in between. This CDR3 is built from 13 residues. Germline CDR1 reads MNHNS; CDR2 reads SASEGT. The CDR3 region has the DNA TGTGCCAGCAGAATACAGACTAACTATGGCTACACCTTC. This encodes CASRIQTNYGYTF.

The chain is built from TRBV7-2 and TRBJ1-1; D call uncertain. CDR3 length: 16 residues. Trimming cost V 2 bases and J 0 bases, with 13 bases left between them. Germline-derived CDR1 and CDR2 are SGHTA and FQGNSA. The CDR3 spells CASSLYSGGMNTEAFF. The CDR3 region has the DNA TGTGCCAGCAGCTTATATTCCGGTGGGATGAACACTGAAGCTTTCTTT.

The CDR3 protein is CASSSTGVISYEQYF. For the CDR3, the DNA is TGTGCCAGCAGCTCGACCGGAGTTATTTCCTACGAGCAGTACTTC. The V call is TRBV28, the J call TRBJ2-7, with D unresolved. Germline CDR1 MDHEN, CDR2 SYDVKM. Trimming removed 6 bases from V and 1 base from J, with 16 bases in between. This CDR3 comprises 15 residues.

J is TRBJ1-6 and V is TRBV28; 11 bases match TRBD1. Germline V gene lookup returns CDR1 MDHEN and CDR2 SYDVKM. Trimming cost V 6 bases and J 8 bases; bases outside gene matches: 3. CDR3 size: 14 residues. CDR3 amino acids: CASSSGQGDSPLHF. CDR3 coding DNA: TGTGCCAGCAGCTCGGGACAGGGGGATTCACCCCTCCACTTT.

J is TRBJ2-5 and V is TRBV5-1, with TRBD2 as a possible D gene (5 bases). The CDR3 is made up of 12 amino acids. Trimming cost V 4 bases and J 5 bases, with 9 bases left between them. The germline V gene has CDR1 SGHRS and CDR2 YFSETQ. The CDR3 reads CASSTTGETQYF. CDR3 coding DNA: TGCGCCAGCAGCACAACGGGGGAGACCCAGTACTTC.

Comment on this clone: One end of the junction varies from germline; a read error may be responsible. This chain uses TRBV7-9 with TRBJ2-3; D uncertain. The CDR3 length is 11 residues. Germline V gene sequence: CDR1 SEHNR, CDR2 FQNEAQ (reference sequence). The CDR3 DNA reads TGTGCCGGCAGCTCCACAGATACGCAGTATTTT. Amino acids: CAGSSTDTQYF.

This CDR3 is CASSSPRSRGETQYF. The CDR3, as DNA: TGTGCCAGCAGCTCGCCCAGGTCGAGAGGGGAGACCCAGTACTTC. The rearrangement joins TRBV5-6 to TRBJ2-5; a possible D gene is TRBD2 (5 bases). Germline V gene lookup returns CDR1 SGHDT and CDR2 YYEEEE. V lost 3 bases and J lost 5, with 17 bases in between. The CDR3 runs to 15 residues.

This chain uses TRBV6-4 with TRBJ2-6; D is uncertain. Germline V lookup: CDR1 MRHNA, CDR2 SNTAGT. V was trimmed by 3 bases and J by 0 bases, leaving 9 bases between them. This CDR3 is built from 16 residues. CDR3 bases: TGTGCCAGCAGTGATTCGACGGGCTCTGGGGCCAACGTCCTGACTTTC. This sequence encodes CASSDSTGSGANVLTF.

J is TRBJ2-2 and V is TRBV4-1, with 11 bases matching TRBD2. Germline CDR1 MGHRA, CDR2 YSYEKL. Unmatched junction bases numbered 6, after V lost 0 bases and J lost 0 bases. The CDR3 loop spans 19 amino acids. CDR3: CASSQDRASGGPNTGELFF. The CDR3 bases are TGCGCCAGCAGCCAAGATCGTGCTAGCGGGGGGCCGAACACCGGGGAGCTGTTTTTT.

On this clone itself: Mismatch with germline at one junction end may stem from a read error. This rearrangement joins TRBV5-1 to TRBJ2-1; possibly TRBD2 for D (5 bases). The CDR3 extends over 12 amino acids. CDR1 and CDR2 from the germline V gene are SGHRS and YFSETQ. CDR3 loop: CASSSEALEEFF. The CDR3 DNA reads as TGCGCCAGCAGCTCGGAGGCCCTTGAGGAGTTCTTC. Together with reference TRBV5-1 and TRBJ2-1, the CDR3 gives the full variable domain: KAGVTQTPRYLIKTRGQQVTLSCSPISGHRSVSWYQQTPGQGLQFLFEYFSETQRNKGNFPGRFSGRQFSNSRSEMNVSTLELGDSALYLCASSSEALEEFFGPGTRLTVL.

This sequence joins TRBV15 and TRBJ1-2; possible D gene TRBD1, 5 bases. From germline, CDR1 is LNHNV and CDR2 YYDKDF (reference sequence). The ends were cut back, 3 bases at V and 7 bases at J, with 12 bases in the middle. The CDR3 is made up of 13 amino acids. CDR3 loop: CATSSRGLGGYTF. The CDR3 DNA is TGTGCCACCAGCAGCCGGGGGTTGGGTGGCTACACCTTC.

This rearrangement joins TRBV30 to TRBJ2-2; D is tentatively TRBD1 or TRBD2 (5 bases each). V gave up 0 bases and J gave up 3 bases, with 11 bases separating them. The CDR3 runs to 15 residues. In germline, CDR1 is GTSNPN, CDR2 SVGIG (reference sequence). The CDR3 spells CAWSVEGSDTGELFF. In nucleotides, the CDR3 is TGTGCCTGGAGTGTAGAGGGGAGTGACACCGGGGAGCTGTTTTTT.

V is TRBV6-1 and J is TRBJ2-3; a possible D gene is TRBD2 (5 bases). The CDR3 has 15 residues. Trimming stripped 1 base from V and 1 base from J, with 9 bases between. Germline CDR1 reads MNHNS; CDR2 reads SASEGT. The CDR3: CASSEVGVRTDTQYF. DNA for the CDR3: TGTGCCAGCAGTGAAGTCGGGGTTCGCACAGATACGCAGTATTTT.

This rearrangement joins TRBV30 to TRBJ2-7; D is unresolved. This CDR3 spans 13 amino acids. The germline V and J ends were trimmed by 0 bases and 4 bases, with 10 bases remaining between them. CDR1 is GTSNPN and CDR2 is SVGIG in the germline V gene (reference sequence). The CDR3 sequence: CAWSVGSLYEQYF. The DNA of the CDR3 is TGTGCCTGGAGTGTGGGCAGTTTATACGAGCAGTACTTC.

V gene TRBV7-9 combines with J gene TRBJ1-4, with 7 bases lining up with TRBD1. The CDR3 has 13 residues. Germline V gives CDR1 SEHNR, CDR2 FQNEAQ (reference sequence). V gave up 5 bases and J gave up 7 bases; unmatched junction bases: 4. CDR3 sequence: CASSPDRVEKLFF. Here the CDR3 DNA reads TGTGCCAGCAGCCCTGACAGGGTTGAAAAACTGTTTTTT. The entire variable domain, with the rest obtained from reference TRBV7-9 and TRBJ1-4, is as follows: DTGVSQNPRHKITKRGQNVTFRCDPISEHNRLYWYRQTLGQGPEFLTYFQNEAQLEKSRLLSDRFSAERPKGSFSTLEIQRTEQGDSAMYLCASSPDRVEKLFFGSGTQLSVL.

This chain links TRBV5-1 with TRBJ1-5; no reliable D call. The ends were cut back, 2 bases at V and 0 bases at J, with 9 bases in the middle. CDR3 size: 15 residues. Germline CDR1 reads SGHRS; CDR2 reads YFSETQ. The CDR3 reads CASSFEGNSNQPQHF. The CDR3 nucleotides are TGCGCCAGCAGCTTCGAGGGCAATAGCAATCAGCCCCAGCATTTT.

This clone appeared once. This chain links TRBV4-1 with TRBJ1-3; maybe TRBD1 (6 bases). V lost 1 base, J lost 0 bases, and 10 bases lay in between. Germline V lookup: CDR1 MGHRA, CDR2 YSYEKL. The CDR3 is made up of 16 amino acids. CDR3 protein: CASSQVGGGSGNTIYF. CDR3 in DNA: TGCGCCAGCAGCCAAGTAGGAGGGGGCTCTGGAAACACCATATATTTT.

This chain uses TRBV9 with TRBJ1-3, with D tentatively TRBD1 (5 bases). The CDR3 spans 15 residues. The V gene lost 2 bases and the J gene lost 4 bases, with 13 bases spanning the gap. CDR1 SGDLS and CDR2 YYNGEE come from the germline V gene. The CDR3 spells CASSVDDREGNTIYF. In nucleotides, the CDR3 is TGTGCCAGCAGCGTGGACGACAGAGAAGGAAACACCATATATTTT.

A word on this clone: One end of the junction does not line up with germline, which may come from a read error. The rearrangement links TRBV5-1 to TRBJ2-3; 11 positions match TRBD2. The CDR3 runs 18 residues. Germline V gives CDR1 SGHRS, CDR2 YFSETQ. The CDR3 region is CASRLNSGGAFRTDTQYF. The CDR3 DNA reads as TGCGCCAGCCGCTTGAATAGCGGGGGGGCCTTTAGGACAGATACGCAGTATTTT.

The V call is TRBV2, the J call TRBJ2-3; perhaps TRBD1 as D (6 bases). Germline V gene lookup returns CDR1 SNHLY and CDR2 FYNNEI. Trimming cost V 6 bases and J 1 base, with 8 bases left between them. The CDR3 runs to 13 residues. CDR3 nucleotides: TGTGCCAGCAGCGGACAGCGCACAGATACGCAGTATTTT. Its translation is CASSGQRTDTQYF.

The gene calls are TRBV28 and TRBJ2-7, with D perhaps TRBD2 (6 bases). This CDR3 is 14 amino acids long. Germline-derived CDR1 and CDR2 are MDHEN and SYDVKM. The CDR3 sequence is CGTIGTLSSYEQYF. DNA for the CDR3: TGTGGTACTATTGGGACTTTGAGCTCCTACGAGCAGTACTTC.

The chain has TRBV7-3 and TRBJ1-1; no definite D call. The CDR3 runs to 13 residues. Germline CDR1 and CDR2: SGHTA and FQGTGA. The ends were cut back, 5 bases at V and 1 base at J, with 8 bases in the middle. CDR3 DNA sequence: TGTGCCAGCAGCATCGCACAGAACACTGAAGCTTTCTTT. This translates into CASSIAQNTEAFF.

The chain is built from TRBV5-1 and TRBJ2-3, with 7 bases lining up with TRBD1. CDR1 and CDR2 (germline): SGHRS, YFSETQ. The CDR3 extends over 14 amino acids. After removal of 3 bases from V and 0 bases from J, the junction contained 1 base not matched to a gene. CDR3 amino acids: CASSWDSSTDTQYF. The CDR3 nucleotides read TGCGCCAGCAGCTGGGACAGCAGCACAGATACGCAGTATTTT.

The chain has TRBV15 and TRBJ2-7; 10 nucleotides agree with TRBD1. CDR3 length equals 15 residues. Germline CDR1 reads LNHNV; CDR2 reads YYDKDF (reference sequence). The V gene end was trimmed by 3 bases and the J gene end by 5 bases; junction bases not matched to a gene: 7. The CDR3 DNA reads TGTGCCACCAGCAGTAAGACAGGGGGCTTCCACGAGCAGTACTTC. It is translated as CATSSKTGGFHEQYF.

This chain uses TRBV5-1 with TRBJ1-2; the D is unclear. The germline gives CDR1 SGHRS, CDR2 YFSETQ. V dropped 4 bases and J dropped 6 bases, with 10 bases sitting between them. The CDR3 has 12 amino acids. The CDR3 loop is CASSAEVNGYTF. The DNA of the CDR3 is TGCGCCAGCAGCGCCGAGGTGAATGGCTACACCTTC.